The 25 T cell receptor beta chains below were found in one sample sequenced in a study of blood T cell repertoires in COVID-19. The table came from immunoSEQ multiplex PCR; TCRdb's copy has only in-frame clones and leaves some out. The table lists roughly 400,000 clones, about 90% of them singletons. Sequenced input: PBMCs or T cells enriched from blood (not recorded which). All receptors come from a man aged 18 to 30 who had recovered from COVID-19.

The chain uses TRBV11-2 and TRBJ2-1; D is unclear. Trimming took 4 bases from V and 3 from J, leaving 10 bases between them. The CDR3 runs to 14 residues. CDR1 SGHAT and CDR2 FQNNGV come from the germline V gene. Written as DNA, the CDR3 is TGTGCCAGCAGCTCCACGACACGCTACAATGAGCAGTTCTTC. Encoded protein: CASSSTTRYNEQFF. Filled out from reference TRBV11-2 and TRBJ2-1, the complete variable domain reads EAGVAQSPRYKIIEKRQSVAFWCNPISGHATLYWYQQILGQGPKLLIQFQNNGVVDDSQLPKDRFSAERLKGVDSTLKIQPAKLEDSAVYLCASSSTTRYNEQFFGPGTRLTVL.

J is TRBJ1-1 and V is TRBV3-1 (or the pseudogene TRBV3-2); D not certain. Trimming stripped 4 bases from V and 1 base from J, with 10 bases between. Germline V gene lookup returns CDR1 LGHDT and CDR2 YNNKEL (reference sequence). This CDR3 spans 14 amino acids. This CDR3 reads CASSPFSGNTEAFF. Written as DNA, the CDR3 is TGTGCCAGCAGCCCCTTCTCAGGGAACACTGAAGCTTTCTTT.

V and J are TRBV28 and TRBJ1-2, with D perhaps TRBD1 (5 bases). CDR1 and CDR2 from the germline V gene are MDHEN and SYDVKM. CDR3 size: 14 residues. With 7 bases removed from V and 7 bases from J, the gap between germline ends came to 19 bases. The CDR3 region has the DNA TGTGCCAGCACTAAAATCCCCAGGGTCGGTGGCTACACCTTC. Its protein is CASTKIPRVGGYTF.

The rearrangement uses TRBV5-1 and TRBJ2-6; D uncertain. CDR1 SGHRS and CDR2 YFSETQ come from the germline V gene. The ends were cut back, 0 bases at V and 2 bases at J, with 9 bases in the middle. The CDR3 is made up of 16 amino acids. The CDR3 loop reads CASSLVGLTGANVLTF. The DNA of the CDR3 is TGCGCCAGCAGCTTGGTGGGCCTGACTGGGGCCAACGTCCTGACTTTC.

Concerning this clone: At the DNA level, this CDR3 is encoded by other sequences in the same sample as well. The J gene is TRBJ1-2, the V gene TRBV20-1; D is unresolved. V was trimmed by 4 bases and J by 3 bases, leaving 6 bases between them. CDR3 size: 11 residues. From germline, CDR1 is DFQATT and CDR2 SNEGSKA (reference sequence). The CDR3 sequence is CSATTDYGYTF. The CDR3 bases are TGCAGTGCTACTACGGACTATGGCTACACCTTC.

CDR3 protein: CSVEGGRINEQYF. In DNA, the CDR3 is TGCAGCGTTGAGGGCGGGAGGATAAACGAGCAGTACTTC. V gene TRBV29-1 combines with J gene TRBJ2-7; 8 bases are shared with TRBD2. The V segment lost 3 bases and the J segment 5 bases; nucleotides outside the gene matches: 6. The germline CDR1 and CDR2 sequences are SQVTM and ANQGSEA. CDR3 length: 13 residues.

The V and J genes are TRBV3-1 (or the pseudogene TRBV3-2) and TRBJ1-2; D might be TRBD1 (5 bases). V was cut by 4 bases and J by 6 bases, with 15 bases left in between. The CDR3 runs 14 residues. Germline V gene data show CDR1 as LGHDT and CDR2 as YNNKEL (reference sequence). The CDR3: CASSPLGGKDGYTF. The CDR3 nucleotides read TGTGCCAGCAGCCCACTGGGGGGGAAAGATGGCTACACCTTC.

CDR3 amino acids: CASSVRVAGARDTQYF. CDR3 bases: TGTGCCAGCAGTGTAAGAGTAGCGGGAGCTAGAGATACGCAGTATTTT. This rearrangement joins TRBV6-1 to TRBJ2-3; 9 nucleotides match TRBD2. Losses at the gene ends were 4 bases for V and 5 bases for J; bases not matched to a gene: 10. CDR3 length: 16 residues. Germline assignment: CDR1 MNHNS and CDR2 SASEGT.

This clone was picked up one time. The J gene is TRBJ1-2, the V gene TRBV12-3 or TRBV12-4; D may be TRBD1 (5 bases). This CDR3 is built from 13 residues. V was pared by 8 bases and J by 7 bases, with 17 bases between. The CDR3 reads CASEGRRGSGYTF. The DNA for the CDR3 is TGTGCCAGCGAGGGTCGGAGGGGCTCTGGCTACACCTTC.

V is TRBV28 and J is TRBJ1-2, with a tentative D call TRBD1 (6 bases). The CDR3 consists of 15 residues. The germline V gene encodes CDR1 MDHEN and CDR2 SYDVKM. Trimming stripped 4 bases from V and 7 bases from J, with 19 bases between. CDR3 sequence (DNA): TGTGCCAGCAGTTATCAGGGGTCGGCAGGGCCTGGCTACACCTTC. This gives the protein CASSYQGSAGPGYTF.

The chain is built from TRBV21-1 and TRBJ1-1. TRBV21-1 is a pseudogene. This CDR3 comprises 15 residues. CDR3 residues: CASSPARQPNTEAFF. In nucleotides, the CDR3 is TGTGCCAGCAGCCCGGCGAGGCAGCCGAACACTGAAGCTTTCTTT.

Details on this clone: Other DNA sequences within the sample encode an identical CDR3. This chain uses TRBV30 with TRBJ1-5; D perhaps matches TRBD1 (6 bases). CDR1 is GTSNPN and CDR2 is SVGIG in the germline V gene (reference sequence). CDR3 length: 13 residues. Trimming shortened V by 1 base and J by 4 bases, and 8 bases separated the two germline ends. As DNA, the CDR3 is TGTGCCTGGAGTGCTACAGGGAATCAGCCCCAGCATTTT. Translated, it gives CAWSATGNQPQHF.

The chain recombines TRBV10-1 with TRBJ2-2; the match to TRBD2 covers 7 bases. Germline V lookup: CDR1 WNHNN, CDR2 SYGVQD (reference sequence). Trimming took 4 bases from V and 5 from J; bases not matched to a gene: 10. CDR3 size: 16 residues. The DNA for the CDR3 is TGCGCCAGCAGTGCGAGCGGGATGTGGAGAACCGGGGAGCTGTTTTTT. Its protein product is CASSASGMWRTGELFF.

The chain couples TRBV7-9 to TRBJ1-1; no reliable D call. The CDR3 runs 17 residues. Trimming removed 1 base from V and 3 bases from J, with 18 bases in between. Germline V CDR1 and CDR2: SEHNR, FQNEAQ (reference sequence). CDR3 amino acids: CASSLEPLRVTYTEAFF. Here the CDR3 DNA reads TGTGCCAGCAGCTTAGAGCCTTTACGGGTAACCTACACTGAAGCTTTCTTT.

V and J are TRBV5-5 and TRBJ1-6; D remains unclear. This CDR3 region has 14 residues. Trimming left V 4 bases short and J 7 bases short, with 12 bases between. CDR1 is SGHKS, CDR2 YYEKEE, per germline (reference sequence). CDR3 nucleotides: TGTGCCAGCAGCAGACGGGAGTCAAATTCACCCCTCCACTTT. Its translation: CASSRRESNSPLHF.

The chain links TRBV5-5 to TRBJ1-4; D gene ambiguous. CDR3 length equals 18 residues. The V end was cut by 2 bases, the J end by 0 bases, with 17 bases between. Germline V lookup: CDR1 SGHKS, CDR2 YYEKEE (reference sequence). The CDR3 region has the DNA TGTGCCAGCAGCTTCGCGAGAGGAAAATGGGCAACTAATGAAAAACTGTTTTTT. Translation gives CASSFARGKWATNEKLFF.

J is TRBJ1-2 and V is TRBV6-5; 7 nucleotides agree with TRBD1. Germline lookup yields CDR1 MNHEY and CDR2 SVGAGI. The CDR3 totals 12 residues. The V and J ends lost 7 bases and 2 bases, in that order; junction bases with no gene match: 1. Here the CDR3 reads CASTTGNYGYTF. For the CDR3, the DNA is TGTGCCAGCACGACAGGGAACTATGGCTACACCTTC.

The chain is built from TRBV27 and TRBJ1-2, with a tentative D call TRBD1 (6 bases). The germline CDR1 and CDR2 sequences are MNHEY and SMNVEV (reference sequence). V lost 6 bases and J 4 bases, leaving 15 bases between the germline ends. This CDR3 region has 14 residues. The CDR3 region has the DNA TGTGCCAGCAGACTAGGTACAGGGACCTATGGCTACACCTTC. It codes for CASRLGTGTYGYTF.

This rearrangement joins TRBV28 to TRBJ2-7; D is undetermined. V shed 2 bases and J shed 1 base, with 6 bases lying between them. Germline-derived CDR1 and CDR2 are MDHEN and SYDVKM. The CDR3 extends over 13 amino acids. DNA for the CDR3: TGTGCCAGCAGTTTAGGGCAGTCCTACGAGCAGTACTTC. Amino acid sequence: CASSLGQSYEQYF.

V gene TRBV5-6 combines with J gene TRBJ1-3; the D is unclear. The V and J ends lost 2 bases and 0 bases respectively, with 9 bases between them. The V gene's germline CDR1 is SGHDT and CDR2 YYEEEE. CDR3 size: 15 residues. For the CDR3, the DNA is TGTGCCAGCAGCTTAATCTCTATCTCTGGAAACACCATATATTTT. Translation: CASSLISISGNTIYF.

A single count supports this clone. V gene TRBV5-6 combines with J gene TRBJ2-1; maybe TRBD1 (5 bases). V was pared by 5 bases and J by 3 bases, with 18 bases between. Germline V gene lookup returns CDR1 SGHDT and CDR2 YYEEEE. The CDR3 spans 16 residues. Written as DNA, the CDR3 is TGTGCCAGCAGAAAAAATCGGGCAGGGATCTACAATGAGCAGTTCTTC. It specifies CASRKNRAGIYNEQFF.

The chain couples TRBV2 to TRBJ2-5; 8 bases are a match to TRBD1. CDR3 length equals 13 residues. CDR1 is SNHLY and CDR2 is FYNNEI in the germline V gene. The J segment lost 8 bases and the V segment lost 6 bases, leaving 8 bases of the junction unmatched. CDR3: CASRDRDRQTQYF. The DNA for the CDR3 is TGTGCCAGCAGGGACCGGGACAGGCAAACCCAGTACTTC.

The chain recombines TRBV7-9 with TRBJ1-2; no reliable D call. Trimming left V 6 bases short and J 0 bases short, with 11 bases between. The CDR3 spans 14 residues. Germline values: CDR1 SEHNR, CDR2 FQNEAQ (reference sequence). As DNA, the CDR3 is TGTGCCAGCAGTTCCCGTGCGACTAACTATGGCTACACCTTC. As protein: CASSSRATNYGYTF.

The gene calls are TRBV29-1 and TRBJ1-2; 8 bases match TRBD1. V lost 8 bases and J lost 2; bases outside the gene matches: 1. This CDR3 region has 11 residues. Germline CDR1 SQVTM, CDR2 ANQGSEA. The CDR3 loop is CSYRGNYGYTF. CDR3 coding DNA: TGCAGCTACAGGGGGAACTATGGCTACACCTTC.

The rearrangement uses TRBV10-3 and TRBJ1-1, with 9 positions matching TRBD1. The CDR3 runs 15 residues. With V trimmed by 5 bases and J by 5 bases, 9 bases remained unmatched. Germline V gene data show CDR1 as ENHRY and CDR2 as SYGVKD. CDR3 residues: CAISQTTGGGTEAFF. The DNA for the CDR3 is TGTGCCATCAGTCAAACGACAGGGGGAGGGACTGAAGCTTTCTTT.